This T cell receptor beta chain came from a study of CD8 T cells in Susac syndrome. Germline trimming cut 5 bases from V and 0 bases from J; bases unmatched to any gene: 14. Germline CDR1 SGHVS, CDR2 FQNEAQ. The CDR3 length is 19 residues. Sequencing of TCR beta covered CD8+ and CD4+ T cells obtained from blood. Negative isolation was used for CD8+ and CD4+ T cells, and FACS enrichment was applied to TEMRA cells. With random hexamers, roughly 0.45 to 1 ug RNA was reverse transcribed. TCRdb passed the immunoSEQ multiplex PCR reads through MiXCR, listing each CDR3 protein once. Among approximately 230,000 distinct CDR3 sequences listed, approximately 92% were seen once. This clonotype was seen a single time.

The origin of this receptor is a human donor with multiple sclerosis. The J gene is TRBJ2-4, the V gene TRBV7-8; 9 nucleotides align to TRBD1. The sequenced material came from CD4+ T cells from PBMCs. CDR3 DNA sequence: TGTGCCAGCAGCCCATCGGACAGGGGCCCACACCGAGCCAAAAACATTCAGTACTTC. This gives the protein CASSPSDRGPHRAKNIQYF.